This passage covers 13 T cell receptor beta chains from one sample sequenced in a study of blood T cell repertoires in COVID-19. The table came from immunoSEQ multiplex PCR; TCRdb's copy has only in-frame clones and leaves some out. The repertoire holds more than 200,000 clones, around 84% seen once, with about 10% in the top ten. Sequencing input: peripheral blood. The origin of the receptors is a woman of 80 years or more with COVID-19, enrolled during active disease.

This chain joins TRBV29-1 and TRBJ1-4, with unresolved D. The CDR3 length is 13 residues. With 5 bases removed from V and 4 bases from J, the gap between germline ends came to 11 bases. CDR1 and CDR2 (germline): SQVTM, ANQGSEA. The CDR3 is CSVREGFNEKLFF. The DNA for the CDR3 is TGCAGCGTTAGGGAGGGATTTAATGAAAAACTGTTTTTT.

The rearrangement joins TRBV7-8 to TRBJ2-2; 12 bases map to TRBD2. The CDR3 is 18 amino acids. Per the germline V gene, CDR1 is SGHVS and CDR2 is FQNEAQ. With 5 bases clipped from V and 5 bases from J, the junction kept 12 bases outside the gene matches. The CDR3: CASSPRASGGASTGELFF. The CDR3 DNA reads TGTGCCAGCAGCCCTCGCGCTAGCGGGGGGGCAAGTACCGGGGAGCTGTTTTTT.

This rearrangement joins TRBV2 to TRBJ2-2, with D maybe TRBD1 (5 bases). CDR3 length: 14 amino acids. Per germline, CDR1 SNHLY and CDR2 FYNNEI. V gave up 9 bases and J gave up 0 bases, with 11 bases separating them. The chain's CDR3 is CASSLGANTGELFF. CDR3 coding DNA: TGTGCCAGTTCTTTAGGGGCGAACACCGGGGAGCTGTTTTTT.

The chain has TRBV7-9 and TRBJ1-1, with a tentative D call TRBD1 (6 bases). The V end lost 5 bases, the J end lost 5 bases, and 9 bases lay between the germline ends. Germline V CDR1 and CDR2: SEHNR, FQNEAQ (reference sequence). CDR3 size: 12 residues. CDR3 DNA: TGTGCCAGCAGCGTACAGGGAACTGAAGCTTTCTTT. Its translation: CASSVQGTEAFF.

This rearrangement joins TRBV29-1 to TRBJ2-5; TRBD1 aligns across 12 bases. The CDR3 contains 15 residues. V lost 6 bases to trimming and J lost 2 bases; unmatched junction nucleotides: 7. CDR1 and CDR2 from the germline V gene are SQVTM and ANQGSEA. The CDR3 bases are TGCAGCGTCGAGGGGACAGGGGGCTATCAAGAGACCCAGTACTTC. Protein product: CSVEGTGGYQETQYF.

V and J are TRBV10-3 and TRBJ1-1; D uncertain. V gave up 10 bases and J gave up 0 bases, with 18 bases separating them. Germline CDR1 reads ENHRY; CDR2 reads SYGVKD. The CDR3 totals 15 residues. CDR3 DNA sequence: TGTGCCAGCACCGGGAGCCGAAGTCTGAACACTGAAGCTTTCTTT. Protein product: CASTGSRSLNTEAFF.

The sample holds one count of this clone. The chain has TRBV6-1 and TRBJ1-3, with no clear D. Trimming removed 8 bases from V and 1 base from J, with 9 bases in between. The CDR3 is made up of 13 amino acids. Per the germline V gene, CDR1 is MNHNS and CDR2 is SASEGT. The CDR3 DNA sequence: TGTGCCAGCCTTTTCCAGTCTGGAAACACCATATATTTT. Residues: CASLFQSGNTIYF.

With respect to this clone: The junction departs from the called germline gene at one end, perhaps through a read error. This sequence joins TRBV28 and TRBJ1-2; D perhaps matches TRBD1 (6 bases). Germline-derived CDR1 and CDR2 are MDHEN and SYDVKM. The CDR3 is 17 amino acids. CDR3 protein: CASSFPTRTRGNSGYTF. The DNA for the CDR3 is TGTGCCAGCAGTTTTCCCACCAGAACTAGGGGGAACTCTGGCTACACCTTC.

The rearrangement joins TRBV5-1 to TRBJ1-1; D gene uncertain. Germline V gives CDR1 SGHRS, CDR2 YFSETQ. The CDR3 runs to 15 residues. Trimming shortened V by 0 bases and J by 0 bases, and 9 bases separated the two germline ends. The CDR3 DNA follows: TGCGCCAGCAGCTTGGAAAGCGAGATGAACACTGAAGCTTTCTTT. It yields the protein CASSLESEMNTEAFF.

The V call is TRBV28, the J call TRBJ1-2, with 8 bases aligning to TRBD1. The CDR3 contains 15 residues. Germline V CDR1 and CDR2: MDHEN, SYDVKM. V shed 6 bases and J 5 bases; nucleotides not matched to a gene: 11. This CDR3 is CASSPGTGAWYGYTF. The CDR3 DNA sequence: TGTGCCAGCAGCCCAGGGACAGGCGCCTGGTATGGCTACACCTTC.

The V call is TRBV27, the J call TRBJ2-6; 8 nucleotides line up with TRBD1. J gave up 3 bases and V 5 bases, and 6 bases lay outside the gene matches. The CDR3 is made up of 16 amino acids. Germline CDR1 MNHEY, CDR2 SMNVEV (reference sequence). The CDR3 spells CASSRSTGVGANVLTF. CDR3 bases: TGTGCCAGCAGTCGGTCGACAGGGGTTGGGGCCAACGTCCTGACTTTC.

V usage is TRBV11-2 and J usage is TRBJ1-2; D is unresolved. CDR1 SGHAT and CDR2 FQNNGV come from the germline V gene. This CDR3 has 13 amino acids. V dropped 1 base and J dropped 2 bases, with 5 bases sitting between them. This CDR3 is CASSLVQNYGYTF. The CDR3 nucleotides read TGTGCCAGCAGCTTAGTCCAGAACTATGGCTACACCTTC.

The J gene is TRBJ1-5, the V gene TRBV11-3; no clear D gene. With 5 bases removed from V and 0 bases from J, the gap between germline ends came to 14 bases. The CDR3 is made up of 16 amino acids. CDR1 is SGHNT and CDR2 is YENEEA in the germline V gene. CDR3 nucleotides: TGTGCCAGCAGCGAGGGAGACCGAAGTAGCAATCAGCCCCAGCATTTT. Its translation: CASSEGDRSSNQPQHF.